This is a list of T cell receptor beta chains from one sample in a study of blood T cell repertoires in COVID-19. Here immunoSEQ multiplex PCR was the method, and the copy in TCRdb shows in-frame clones only, minus some. The sample carries about 190,000 clones, approximately 79% recorded once. Source material: peripheral blood. These TCRs come from a woman in her 50s with acute or convalescent COVID-19. Each CDR3 is given with its conserved first and last residue. D genes are given only for firm matches. A row's size may be missing; if present it is once, few, many or a size class.

j_call	d_call	v_call	clone_size	cdr3_nt	cdr3_aa
TRBJ1-1	TRBD1	TRBV28	once	TGTGCCAGCAGTTTGACAGGGGAACTTAACACTGAAGCTTTCTTT	CASSLTGELNTEAFF
TRBJ2-3	TRBD2	TRBV27	.	TGTGCCAGCAGTTCTTACCAAGCGGGAGGCGTAGGAGATACGCAGTATTTT	CASSSYQAGGVGDTQYF
TRBJ2-7	TRBD2	TRBV9	.	TGTGCCAGTTCTATAAGCGGGAGTCACTACGAGCAGTACTTC	CASSISGSHYEQYF
TRBJ1-1	TRBD1	TRBV7-2	.	TGTGCCAGCAGCTTAGAACAGGACAGGAGGGCTTTCTTT	CASSLEQDRRAFF
TRBJ1-2	.	TRBV19	.	TGTGCCAGTAGGGCAGGGTTGATCTATGGCTACACCTTC	CASRAGLIYGYTF
TRBJ2-7	TRBD2	TRBV19	once	TGTGCCAGTAGCGAAGCGGGGGGCCTCTGGAAGCAGTACTTC	CASSEAGGLWKQYF
TRBJ1-3	TRBD1	TRBV18	.	TGTGCCAGCTCACGACAGGGTACTGGAAACACCATATATTTT	CASSRQGTGNTIYF
TRBJ1-3	TRBD1	TRBV6-1	.	TGTGCCAGCAGTGAAGGCAGGGGGCGCGTTGGAAACACCATATATTTT	CASSEGRGRVGNTIYF
TRBJ2-1	TRBD2	TRBV28	few	TGTGCCAGCAGTTTATTAGCGGGAGCTAGCACCTACAATGAGCAGTTCTTC	CASSLLAGASTYNEQFF
TRBJ2-7	.	TRBV3-1/TRBV3-2	.	TGTGCCAGCAGCCATGACAGGTCCTCCTACGAGCAGTACTTC	CASSHDRSSYEQYF
TRBJ1-1	.	TRBV11-2	.	TGTGCCAGCAGCCTAACGGGAGTAATCAACACTGAAGCTTTCTTT	CASSLTGVINTEAFF
TRBJ1-2	.	TRBV6-5	.	TGTGCCAGCAGTTCGGTGGACAGCGCTAACTATGGCTACACCTTC	CASSSVDSANYGYTF
TRBJ2-2	.	TRBV19	.	TGTGCCAGTAATCGAGGCGGCGGGGAGCTGTTTTTT	CASNRGGGELFF
TRBJ2-7	.	TRBV6-5	.	TGTGCCAGCTCAAAGGGGGGGAGCCTCTACGAGCAGTACTTC	CASSKGGSLYEQYF
TRBJ2-7	TRBD2	TRBV6-2/TRBV6-3	.	TGTGCCAGCAGCGGACTGGGGGGGGACTTGCCCTACGAGCAGTACTTC	CASSGLGGDLPYEQYF
TRBJ2-7	.	TRBV30	few	TGTGCCTGGAGTGCAGGGGTAGGGGAGCAGTACTTC	CAWSAGVGEQYF
TRBJ2-7	TRBD1	TRBV9	.	TGTGCCAGCAGCCCGGGGACAGGGGGCATGAAAAGCTCCTACGAGCAGTACTTC	CASSPGTGGMKSSYEQYF
TRBJ2-7	.	TRBV4-1	.	TGCGCCAGCAGCCAAGAGAACAGCTACGAGCAGTACTTC	CASSQENSYEQYF
TRBJ1-2	.	TRBV6-2/TRBV6-3	once	TGTGCCAGCAGTCGCCTGGACAGAGGCGGCTACACCTTC	CASSRLDRGGYTF
TRBJ2-2	.	TRBV7-2	.	TGTGCCAGCAGCCCCTCTTTACAGGGCGGTAGGACCGGGGAGCTGTTTTTT	CASSPSLQGGRTGELFF
TRBJ2-7	TRBD2	TRBV29-1	.	TGCAGCGTCCGGACTAGCGGACTCTCCTACGAGCAGTACTTC	CSVRTSGLSYEQYF
TRBJ2-1	TRBD2	TRBV5-5	.	TGTGCCAGCAGCCAGACTAGCGGGACTTACAATGAGCAGTTCTTC	CASSQTSGTYNEQFF
TRBJ2-1	TRBD2	TRBV5-1	few	TGCGCCAGCAGACTAGCGGGCGAGGAGCAGTTCTTC	CASRLAGEEQFF
TRBJ2-5	.	TRBV5-1	.	TGCGCCAGCAGCTTGGACTGGGGGGACACCCAGTACTTC	CASSLDWGDTQYF
TRBJ1-6	.	TRBV6-5	few	TGTGCCAGCAGTTCCACCCCGAGGGGGGGAAGGTCACCCCTCCACTTT	CASSSTPRGGRSPLHF
TRBJ1-2	.	TRBV2	.	TGTGCCAGCAGAGAGCAATACCAGGGCGGCTATGGCTACACCTTC	CASREQYQGGYGYTF
TRBJ1-2	TRBD1	TRBV27	few	TGTGCCAGCAGTTTATCGGGGAGCCAGGGGGGCTATGGCTACACCTTC	CASSLSGSQGGYGYTF
TRBJ2-1	TRBD2	TRBV6-5	.	TGTGCCACCTACGGAGGGGCGGGGGGCTACAATGAGCAGTTCTTC	CATYGGAGGYNEQFF
TRBJ2-7	.	TRBV9	.	TGTGCCAGCACCCCAGGGGTTAGCGGGTACGAGCAGTACTTC	CASTPGVSGYEQYF
TRBJ2-5	.	TRBV6-1	.	TGTGCCAGCAGTGACAGTCTCCGTGGGACCCAGTACTTC	CASSDSLRGTQYF
TRBJ2-1	TRBD2	TRBV28	.	TGTGCCAGCAGTTCGATACTAGCGGCCGTCTACAATGAGCAGTTCTTC	CASSSILAAVYNEQFF
TRBJ2-1	.	TRBV27	.	TGTGCCAGCAATCGTGGCGGCTCCTACAATGAGCAGTTCTTC	CASNRGGSYNEQFF
TRBJ2-7	TRBD2	TRBV10-2	.	TGCGCCAGCAGTGATTTTAATCGGGGGGGCCGGACCTACGAGCAGTACTTC	CASSDFNRGGRTYEQYF
TRBJ1-4	.	TRBV6-5	.	TGTGCCAGCAGTTACTCGACCCCCGGGGAGGGCGGGAAACTGTTTTTT	CASSYSTPGEGGKLFF
TRBJ2-7	TRBD1	TRBV24-1	.	TGTGCCACCAGTGATGACGCCACAGGGGGGCCCCTCCACGAGCAGTACTTC	CATSDDATGGPLHEQYF
TRBJ2-5	TRBD1	TRBV29-1	.	TGCAGCGAGGAGCACAGGGGAGAGACCCAGTACTTC	CSEEHRGETQYF
TRBJ2-1	TRBD2	TRBV19	few	TGTGCCAGTGAACGACTAGCGGGAGAGCAGTTCTTC	CASERLAGEQFF
TRBJ2-7	.	TRBV10-2	.	TGCGCCAGCATAGAAGGACTCGGGCAGTACTTC	CASIEGLGQYF
TRBJ1-1	TRBD1	TRBV24-1	.	TGTGCCACCAGTGCCCGGACAGGATCTGAAGCTTTCTTT	CATSARTGSEAFF
TRBJ2-1	.	TRBV3-1/TRBV3-2	few	TGTGCCAGCAGCCGCAGGAATGAGCAGTTCTTC	CASSRRNEQFF
TRBJ1-5	.	TRBV2	.	TGTGCCAGCAGCGGACAGCCCAATCAGCCCCAGCATTTT	CASSGQPNQPQHF
TRBJ1-6	TRBD1	TRBV5-1	.	TGCGCCAGCAAGTACATGGAAGGACAGGGCACCTCACCCCTCCACTTT	CASKYMEGQGTSPLHF
TRBJ2-1	TRBD2	TRBV7-2	.	TGTGCCAGCAGCCTATGGGGGAGGGGATCCTACAATGAGCAGTTCTTC	CASSLWGRGSYNEQFF
TRBJ1-1	TRBD1	TRBV28	.	TGTGCCAGCATTCGTACCGGGACAGGGGACACTGAAGCTTTCTTT	CASIRTGTGDTEAFF
TRBJ2-2	.	TRBV9	.	TGTGCCAGCAGCGCCCAGGGATGGGAGCTGTTTTTT	CASSAQGWELFF
TRBJ2-7	.	TRBV3-1/TRBV3-2	.	TGTGCCAGCAGCCACCGCTCCTACGAGCAGTACTTC	CASSHRSYEQYF
TRBJ1-6	TRBD1	TRBV28	once	TGTGCCAGCAGTACAGACAGGGGAAGCCTTTGGTCCTATAATTCACCCCTCCACTTT	CASSTDRGSLWSYNSPLHF
TRBJ2-3	TRBD2	TRBV28	.	TGTGCCAGCAGTTCCCCTGGGGCGGGAGTGACAGATACGCAGTATTTT	CASSSPGAGVTDTQYF
TRBJ2-1	TRBD2	TRBV18	.	TGTGCCAGCTCACCGCTTCCTAGCGGTGGGGGCAATGAGCAGTTCTTC	CASSPLPSGGGNEQFF
TRBJ2-2	.	TRBV10-1	once	TGCGCCAGCAGTGAGTCGGGAGTTTTGGGGGAGCTGTTTTTT	CASSESGVLGELFF
TRBJ1-5	TRBD1	TRBV6-5	.	TGTGCCAGCAGCTTGGGACAGGGGATTTCTCAGCCCCAGCATTTT	CASSLGQGISQPQHF
TRBJ1-5	.	TRBV28	.	TGTGCCATTACATCGGGGGGGCGTCTTCAGCCCCAGCATTTT	CAITSGGRLQPQHF
TRBJ1-6	TRBD1	TRBV24-1	few	TGTGCCACCAGTGATTCGACAGGGGGCCGGACACCCCTCCACTTT	CATSDSTGGRTPLHF
TRBJ2-2	TRBD2	TRBV24-1	.	TGTGCCACCAGTGATTTAGTAGCGGGAACTGGGGAGCTGTTTTTT	CATSDLVAGTGELFF